These 18 T cell receptor beta chains share one sample of origin, sequenced in a study of T cells in Graves' hyperthyroidism and ophthalmopathy. Using RNA transcripts as the source, TCR beta CDR3 regions were amplified. During a first-round RT-PCR of the TCR CDR3, the HTBI primer set was used. MiXCR, applied by TCRdb to the multiplex PCR reads, yields one record per CDR3 protein. This table has 300,000 to 500,000 distinct CDR3 sequences, 11% to 15% appearing once. The sample consisted of blood. The receptors were sampled from a man in his fifties or sixties with Graves' ophthalmopathy.

J is TRBJ2-1 and V is TRBV12-3 or TRBV12-4, with 8 bases fitting TRBD2. V shed 8 bases and J 12 bases; nucleotides not matched to a gene: 18. The CDR3 has 15 amino acids. The CDR3 DNA is TGTGCCAGCTTTGCCCGGGCTAGCGGGCAAAGGGTGCAGTTCTTC. Translated: CASFARASGQRVQFF.

In this sample, this clonotype turned up many times. The chain carries TRBV2 and TRBJ2-1, with D perhaps matching TRBD1 (5 bases). V was shortened by 3 bases and J by 8 bases, with 11 bases between the two germline ends. The germline CDR1 and CDR2 sequences are SNHLY and FYNNEI. The CDR3 covers 13 residues. The CDR3 spells CASSDYQGYEQFF. The CDR3 bases are TGTGCCAGCAGTGATTACCAGGGTTATGAGCAGTTCTTC.

In its sample, this clonotype was seen many times. The chain employs TRBV5-5 and TRBJ2-3; D tentatively fits TRBD1 or TRBD2 (5 bases each). The CDR3 has 15 residues. The V end lost 5 bases, the J end lost 11 bases, and 24 bases lay between the germline ends. Germline lookup yields CDR1 SGHKS and CDR2 YYEKEE (reference sequence). The CDR3, as DNA: TGTGCCAGCAGACGTCGGGGAACGTTACGAGGGGAGCAGTATTTT. Protein sequence: CASRRRGTLRGEQYF. The full variable domain, in which reference TRBV5-5 and TRBJ2-3 provide the parts outside the CDR3, is DAGVTQSPTHLIKTRGQQVTLRCSPISGHKSVSWYQQVLGQGPQFIFQYYEKEERGRGNFPDRFSARQFPNYSSELNVNALLLGDSALYLCASRRRGTLRGEQYFGPGTRLTVL.

This clonotype came up once. The chain combines TRBV19 with TRBJ2-7; maybe TRBD1 (6 bases). V was clipped by 5 bases and J by 5 bases, with 16 bases between them. CDR3 length equals 14 residues. CDR1 is LNHDA, CDR2 SQIVND, per germline (reference sequence). Here the CDR3 reads CASSPRQAGDEQYF. The CDR3 DNA sequence: TGTGCCAGTAGTCCCAGACAGGCTGGCGACGAGCAGTACTTC.

This clonotype was found many times. This chain joins TRBV11-2 and TRBJ2-7, with 8 bases matching TRBD1. This CDR3 is built from 15 residues. V was clipped by 6 bases and J by 2 bases; unmatched bases: 9. CDR1 and CDR2 (germline): SGHAT, FQNNGV. CDR3 in amino acids: CASRPGQGIAYEQYF. In DNA form, the CDR3 reads TGTGCCAGCAGACCCGGACAGGGCATTGCCTACGAGCAGTACTTC.

The J gene is TRBJ1-5, the V gene TRBV10-3; TRBD1 matches 9 bases. There are 16 residues in the CDR3. V gave up 5 bases and J gave up 3 bases; unmatched junction bases: 8. The germline V gene encodes CDR1 ENHRY and CDR2 SYGVKD. The CDR3 sequence: CAISLGTGSFNQPQHF. Written as DNA, the CDR3 is TGTGCCATCAGTCTAGGGACAGGGTCCTTCAATCAGCCCCAGCATTTT.

The chain employs TRBV25-1 and TRBJ2-7, with TRBD2 matching over 10 bases. The CDR3 covers 16 residues. Germline CDR1 and CDR2: MGHDK and SYGVNS. Trimming took 0 bases from V and 6 from J; bases not matched to a gene: 8. In nucleotides, the CDR3 is TGTGCCAGCAGTGAATATTGGGCTAGCGGGAGTGGCGAGCAGTACTTC. Encoded protein: CASSEYWASGSGEQYF.

The V call is TRBV5-6, the J call TRBJ1-3; the D gene is possibly TRBD1 (5 bases). Germline CDR1 SGHDT, CDR2 YYEEEE. This CDR3 comprises 16 residues. V was clipped by 3 bases and J by 2 bases, with 15 bases between them. The CDR3 sequence is CASSWRSGPAGNTIYF. Written as DNA, the CDR3 is TGTGCCAGCAGCTGGCGGTCGGGGCCAGCTGGAAACACCATATATTTT. Supplemented by reference TRBV5-6 and TRBJ1-3, the full variable domain reads DAGVTQSPTHLIKTRGQQVTLRCSPKSGHDTVSWYQQALGQGPQFIFQYYEEEERQRGNFPDRFSGHQFPNYSSELNVNALLLGDSALYLCASSWRSGPAGNTIYFGEGSWLTVV.

V and J are TRBV28 and TRBJ2-3; 10 bases are a match to TRBD1. The CDR3 consists of 16 residues. J lost 2 bases, V lost 6 bases, and 8 bases had no gene match. The germline gives CDR1 MDHEN, CDR2 SYDVKM. CDR3 protein: CASSDDRGLNTDTQYF. The CDR3 nucleotides read TGTGCCAGCAGCGATGACAGGGGGCTCAACACAGATACGCAGTATTTT.

Ten or more counts support this clonotype. This chain links TRBV3-1 with TRBJ2-1; possible D gene TRBD2, 7 bases. Per the germline V gene, CDR1 is LGHDT and CDR2 is YNNKEL (reference sequence). The V end lost 0 bases, the J end lost 4 bases, and 13 bases lay between the germline ends. The CDR3 has 16 amino acids. The CDR3 sequence: CASSQEGGGGYNEQFF. The CDR3 DNA reads as TGTGCCAGCAGCCAAGAGGGAGGGGGGGGTTACAATGAGCAGTTCTTC.

The table lists this clonotype with a few counts. The chain combines TRBV2 with TRBJ2-6; TRBD1 agrees at 8 bases. The ends lost 11 bases at V and 1 base at J; junction bases unmatched: 13. Per germline, CDR1 SNHLY and CDR2 FYNNEI. This CDR3 contains 17 residues. CDR3 nucleotides: TGTGCCGGTAACCCGGGACAGGTAATGTCTGGGGCCAACGTCCTGACTTTC. It yields the protein CAGNPGQVMSGANVLTF.

This clonotype was picked up many times. The chain couples TRBV5-1 to TRBJ1-2; no definite D call. The ends were cut back, 0 bases at V and 8 bases at J, with 17 bases in the middle. Germline loops: CDR1 SGHRS, CDR2 YFSETQ. This CDR3 spans 15 amino acids. The CDR3 region is CASSLVSTHEGGYTF. The CDR3 DNA sequence: TGCGCCAGCAGCTTGGTTTCGACTCACGAAGGGGGCTACACCTTC.

The gene calls are TRBV28 and TRBJ2-1; 11 bases line up with TRBD2. Germline V gene sequence: CDR1 MDHEN, CDR2 SYDVKM. After removal of 3 bases from V and 2 bases from J, the junction contained 3 bases not matched to a gene. The CDR3 is made up of 16 amino acids. The CDR3 protein is CASSFRLAGPYNEQFF. In DNA form, the CDR3 reads TGTGCCAGCAGTTTCAGACTAGCGGGACCCTACAATGAGCAGTTCTTC. Together with reference TRBV28 and TRBJ2-1, the CDR3 gives the full variable domain: DVKVTQSSRYLVKRTGEKVFLECVQDMDHENMFWYRQDPGLGLRLIYFSYDVKMKEKGDIPEGYSVSREKKERFSLILESASTNQTSMYLCASSFRLAGPYNEQFFGPGTRLTVL.

This clonotype was counted ten times or more. The chain is built from TRBV11-2 and TRBJ2-1, with 7 bases that match TRBD2. Germline loops: CDR1 SGHAT, CDR2 FQNNGV. The CDR3 is made up of 15 amino acids. Trimming took 3 bases from V and 4 from J; bases not matched to a gene: 6. The CDR3 loop is CASSLGAGEYNEQFF. Written as DNA, the CDR3 is TGTGCCAGCAGCTTGGGTGCGGGAGAGTACAATGAGCAGTTCTTC. Variable domain in full (rest from reference TRBV11-2 and TRBJ2-1): EAGVAQSPRYKIIEKRQSVAFWCNPISGHATLYWYQQILGQGPKLLIQFQNNGVVDDSQLPKDRFSAERLKGVDSTLKIQPAKLEDSAVYLCASSLGAGEYNEQFFGPGTRLTVL.

This clonotype occurred many times. The chain has TRBV2 and TRBJ1-2; the D is unclear. The CDR3 is 17 residues long. The V gene lost 2 bases and the J gene lost 5 bases, with 21 bases spanning the gap. Germline CDR1 and CDR2: SNHLY and FYNNEI. CDR3 DNA: TGTGCCAGCAGTGAACCTACCAGAATCTTCCCTTTTTATGGCTACACCTTC. The encoded protein is CASSEPTRIFPFYGYTF.

This clonotype was counted once. The genes are TRBV10-3 and TRBJ2-1; 13 bases match TRBD2. V was pared by 4 bases and J by 5 bases, with 5 bases of the junction left unmatched. Looked up from germline, CDR1 is ENHRY and CDR2 is SYGVKD. CDR3 length: 16 residues. CDR3 protein: CAISAGLAGLDNEQFF. In DNA form, the CDR3 reads TGTGCCATCAGTGCGGGACTAGCGGGATTGGACAATGAGCAGTTCTTC.

In this sample, this clonotype turned up many times. The chain employs TRBV12-3 or TRBV12-4 and TRBJ2-1; TRBD2 matches at 11 bases. The CDR3 sequence is 15 residues long. Trimming cost V 6 bases and J 6 bases; bases outside gene matches: 7. CDR3 region: CASRDEGLAVNEQFF. CDR3 DNA sequence: TGTGCCAGCAGGGATGAGGGACTAGCGGTCAATGAGCAGTTCTTC.

This clonotype appeared many times. This chain joins TRBV5-5 and TRBJ1-2; D ambiguous. Between the trimmed V and J ends, which lost 1 base and 8 bases, there was a span of 12 bases. This CDR3 is built from 13 residues. The germline CDR1 and CDR2 sequences are SGHKS and YYEKEE (reference sequence). CDR3 sequence reads: CASSLWREGGYTF. The CDR3 region has the DNA TGTGCCAGCAGCTTGTGGCGGGAAGGCGGCTACACCTTC.